Listed here are 9 T cell receptor beta chains from one sample, sequenced in a study of identical twins. TCRdb used MiXCR to reprocess the 5' RACE reads, holding one entry per CDR3 protein. The repertoire holds 500,000 or so distinct CDR3 sequences, with roughly a fifth as singletons. The data also belong to a second study, concerning T cells expressing NK-cell markers.

Specimen: CD4+ T cells sorted from blood. The receptors were gathered from a woman younger than 30 in good health.

The rearrangement uses TRBV18 and TRBJ2-3, with D perhaps given as TRBD1 or TRBD2 (6 bases each). The CDR3 is made up of 16 amino acids. Trimming removed 6 bases from V and 2 bases from J, with 18 bases in between. Germline V gene data show CDR1 as KGHSH and CDR2 as LQKENI. The CDR3 reads CASSRPGAGSTDTQYF. In DNA, the CDR3 is TGTGCCAGCTCCCGCCCGGGGGCCGGTTCCACAGATACGCAGTATTTT.

The chain links TRBV5-5 to TRBJ1-2; 8 nucleotides align to TRBD1. V lost 0 bases to trimming and J lost 4 bases; unmatched junction nucleotides: 5. CDR3 length equals 15 residues. The germline CDR1 and CDR2 sequences are SGHKS and YYEKEE (reference sequence). Written as DNA, the CDR3 is TGTGCCAGCAGCTTGGGCGGACAGGGATTCTATGGCTACACCTTC. Protein: CASSLGGQGFYGYTF.

This clonotype was recorded at least ten times. The CDR3, as DNA: TGCAGTGCTAGAGATTTTCGGGGAGTAAACAATGAGCAGTTCTTC. This sequence encodes CSARDFRGVNNEQFF. V and J are TRBV20-1 and TRBJ2-1; D perhaps matches TRBD2 (5 bases). The CDR3 sequence is 15 residues long. With 0 bases removed from V and 5 bases from J, the gap between germline ends came to 14 bases. Germline V lookup: CDR1 DFQATT, CDR2 SNEGSKA (reference sequence).

There are a few counts of this clonotype. The V and J genes are TRBV7-6 and TRBJ1-1, with D possibly matching TRBD1 (5 bases). This CDR3 has 14 amino acids. CDR1 is SGHVS and CDR2 is FNYEAQ in the germline V gene. Trimming cost V 6 bases and J 0 bases, with 11 bases left between them. CDR3 bases: TGTGCCAGCAGACAGAGGGACGTGAACACTGAAGCTTTCTTT. Its translation: CASRQRDVNTEAFF.

The gene calls are TRBV20-1 and TRBJ2-1, with D perhaps matching TRBD2 (6 bases). Germline lookup yields CDR1 DFQATT and CDR2 SNEGSKA (reference sequence). CDR3 length: 11 residues. The V end was cut by 1 base, the J end by 10 bases, with 8 bases between. CDR3 DNA sequence: TGCAGTGCTAGAGGTGGGGGGGAGCAGTTCTTC. Its protein is CSARGGGEQFF.

This rearrangement joins TRBV9 to TRBJ2-3; 7 bases agree with TRBD1. The CDR3 has 15 amino acids. Germline CDR1 SGDLS, CDR2 YYNGEE. V lost 0 bases and J lost 2; bases outside the gene matches: 3. CDR3 loop: CASSVGQGVTDTQYF. The CDR3, as DNA: TGTGCCAGCAGCGTAGGGCAGGGGGTCACAGATACGCAGTATTTT.

A few counts support this clonotype. The gene calls are TRBV7-9 and TRBJ1-5; D ambiguous. This CDR3 region has 16 residues. CDR1 and CDR2 (germline): SEHNR, FQNEAQ (reference sequence). V was shortened by 1 base and J by 1 base, with 11 bases between the two germline ends. CDR3 coding DNA: TGTGCCAGCAGCTTAGATGGTAGTACCAGCAATCAGCCCCAGCATTTT. This translates into CASSLDGSTSNQPQHF.

This sequence joins TRBV12-3 or TRBV12-4 and TRBJ2-7, with TRBD1 as a possible D gene (5 bases). The CDR3 spans 13 residues. V lost 4 bases and J 2 bases, leaving 9 bases between the germline ends. CDR3 sequence (DNA): TGTGCCAGCAGTTCAGACAGAACCTACGAGCAGTACTTC. This sequence encodes CASSSDRTYEQYF.

This clonotype was observed a few times. The chain employs TRBV20-1 and TRBJ2-3; perhaps TRBD2 as D (5 bases). Germline V gene data show CDR1 as DFQATT and CDR2 as SNEGSKA (reference sequence). Trimming took 5 bases from V and 0 from J, leaving 12 bases between them. This CDR3 spans 14 amino acids. CDR3 sequence: CSAERQTSTDTQYF. In DNA form, the CDR3 reads TGCAGTGCTGAGCGGCAAACTAGCACAGATACGCAGTATTTT.